The TCR beta chain under discussion was sequenced for a study of blood T cell repertoires in COVID-19. In the study overall: The United States, Italy and Spain provided the acute and convalescent COVID-19 samples. In each case, the material was cDNA or gDNA derived from T cells, B-cell-depleted T cells, or PBMCs.

Authors' data handling: Counts of nucleated cells, estimated from reference gene primer amplification, were obtained. Using immunoSEQ multiplex PCR, the repertoire was profiled, and TCRdb retains in-frame clones only, with some absent. From that table come the V and J calls and clone size; the DNA was used to work out D and trimming. The sample lists approximately 250,000 clones, around nine tenths occurring once. The CDR3 has 15 residues. V lost 1 base to trimming and J lost 0 bases, with 8 bases between them. CDR1 is SSHAT, CDR2 FNYEAQ, per germline (reference sequence). This receptor was taken from a man aged 35 to 55 with active or convalescent COVID-19. The genes are TRBV7-7 and TRBJ2-3; D not resolved. The sequencing input was peripheral blood. This chain's CDR3 is CASSLELSSTDTQYF. CDR3 in DNA: TGTGCCAGCAGCTTAGAGCTGTCTAGCACAGATACGCAGTATTTT.